This T cell receptor (beta chain) was recorded in a study of molecular identifiers for immune sequencing clone quantification. Looking at the study overall: In replicates, RNA from about 21,000 or 97,000 naive CD8 cells was divided five ways and four parts were sequenced. General observations from the study: Clone sizes that are highly expanded could be underestimated when identical TCR molecules share a barcode.

A note on this clonotype: The antigen is undetermined.

A CD8+CD4-CCR7+CD45RA+ phenotype served as the sorting definition for naive CD8 T cells. Bulk libraries came from a prior protocol with listed TCR primers. MiXCR, applied by TCRdb to the PCR reads, yields one record per CDR3 protein. The sample includes around 480,000 distinct CDR3 sequences, around a fifth of them seen just once. The CDR3 length is 17 residues. Looked up from germline, CDR1 is DFQATT and CDR2 is SNEGSKA (reference sequence). V lost 7 bases, J lost 0 bases, and 25 bases lay in between. Input material: naive CD8+ T cells from blood, with Jurkat cell RNA spiked in. Subset meaning: FACS-sorted CD8+CD4-CCR7+CD45RA+ naive T cells. The receptor was derived from a human donor in good health. Some libraries in this study had Jurkat cell RNA spiked in. The chain employs TRBV20-1 and TRBJ2-7, with D hard to call. DNA of the CDR3: TGCAGTGTTAAGCTACCGATAGATAGAAGGAGCTCCTACGAGCAGTACTTC. Protein: CSVKLPIDRRSSYEQYF.